This entry lists 2 T cell receptor beta chains sequenced from one sample in a study of blood T cells in healthy people across ages. Combining a sample-barcoded 5' primer with a J-beta primer mix, a second PCR ran for roughly 6 to 11 cycles. One entry per CDR3 protein, called by TCRdb with MiXCR from the 5' RACE reads. The repertoire holds more than 900,000 distinct CDR3 sequences, almost 25% seen once, with around 0.7% in the top ten. This sample was also put to use in a study of T cells of mothers and their children.

The sample was blood. The source of these receptors is a girl aged 2-10 years in good health.

This clonotype was seen a few times. V is TRBV3-1 and J is TRBJ2-7; 10 bases align to TRBD2. Trimming cost V 0 bases and J 5 bases; bases outside gene matches: 7. The CDR3 loop spans 16 amino acids. Germline CDR1 and CDR2: LGHDT and YNNKEL (reference sequence). CDR3 coding DNA: TGTGCCAGCAGCCAAGATTGGGGACTAGCGTTCCACGAGCAGTACTTC. Its protein is CASSQDWGLAFHEQYF.

This clonotype appeared a few times. The V gene is TRBV29-1, the J gene TRBJ2-7; D remains ambiguous. CDR3 length: 19 amino acids. V lost 4 bases and J 0 bases, leaving 28 bases between the germline ends. CDR1 is SQVTM, CDR2 ANQGSEA, per germline. CDR3 DNA sequence: TGCAGCGTTGTCTGGGCCCGAACATTACTGGAGTCAAGCTCCTACGAGCAGTACTTC. It is translated as CSVVWARTLLESSSYEQYF.